A single sample gave rise to the 21 T cell receptor beta chains below, sequenced in a study of T cells after yellow fever vaccination. TCRdb re-called the 5' RACE reads through MiXCR, storing one row per CDR3 protein. The sample lists about 52,000 distinct CDR3 sequences, more than 6.5% occurring once. Sequences were derived from CD8+ T cells not binding an NS4B(214-222) dextramer, sorted from PBMCs, sampled more than 35 days after the first yellow fever vaccination. These TCRs come from a man between 18 and 29 years old who received the YFV17D yellow fever vaccine.

In this sample, this clonotype turned up many times. This chain uses TRBV5-1 with TRBJ2-3; D unresolved. The CDR3 is 15 residues long. Per the germline V gene, CDR1 is SGHRS and CDR2 is YFSETQ. V was clipped by 3 bases and J by 2 bases, with 13 bases between them. CDR3 in DNA: TGCGCCAGCAGCTCACTCTACCGGGCCACAGATACGCAGTATTTT. Protein product: CASSSLYRATDTQYF.

The CDR3 nucleotides read TGTGCCAGCAGCCCTGCTATAGGTAGCACAGATACGCAGTATTTT. Translated, it gives CASSPAIGSTDTQYF. The rearrangement links TRBV5-4 to TRBJ2-3; D not certain. Trimming took off 4 bases at V and 0 bases at J, with 12 bases between the two ends. The CDR3 is 15 amino acids. The germline gives CDR1 SGHNT, CDR2 YYREEE (reference sequence).

The V and J genes are TRBV6-5 and TRBJ1-2; TRBD1 is a possible D gene (6 bases). Germline loops: CDR1 MNHEY, CDR2 SVGAGI. The CDR3 runs 15 residues. Trimming removed 2 bases at V and 11 bases at J, with 21 bases between. The CDR3 protein is CASSYTDSGGPGYTF. In DNA, the CDR3 is TGTGCCAGCAGTTACACGGACAGCGGTGGACCTGGGTACACCTTC.

This clonotype was seen ten or more times. V gene TRBV18 combines with J gene TRBJ2-3; 7 positions agree with TRBD1. The V and J ends lost 4 bases and 3 bases, in that order; junction bases with no gene match: 10. CDR3 length equals 16 residues. Germline loops: CDR1 KGHSH, CDR2 LQKENI. CDR3 amino acids: CASSLFPGQLTDTQYF. As DNA, the CDR3 is TGTGCCAGCTCACTCTTCCCGGGACAGTTGACAGATACGCAGTATTTT. Based on the CDR3 plus reference TRBV18 and TRBJ2-3, the full variable domain is NAGVMQNPRHLVRRRGQEARLRCSPMKGHSHVYWYRQLPEEGLKFMVYLQKENIIDESGMPKERFSAEFPKEGPSILRIQQVVRGDSAAYFCASSLFPGQLTDTQYFGPGTRLTVL.

This clonotype has a handful of counts. V usage is TRBV6-5 and J usage is TRBJ2-6; no definite D call. The V gene lost 4 bases and the J gene lost 0 bases, with 13 bases spanning the gap. This CDR3 is built from 17 residues. Germline V gene lookup returns CDR1 MNHEY and CDR2 SVGAGI. The CDR3 DNA reads as TGTGCCAGCAGTTGGTCCTCTATATACTCTGGGGCCAACGTCCTGACTTTC. As protein: CASSWSSIYSGANVLTF.

This clonotype has a count of ten or more. The genes are TRBV7-6 and TRBJ2-5; the D gene is possibly TRBD2 (6 bases). V was cut by 6 bases and J by 5 bases, with 16 bases left in between. Germline assignment: CDR1 SGHVS and CDR2 FNYEAQ. This CDR3 is built from 14 residues. CDR3 loop: CASSYTGGIETQYF. For the CDR3, the DNA is TGTGCCAGCAGTTACACTGGGGGGATCGAGACCCAGTACTTC. The variable domain in full, completed from reference TRBV7-6 and TRBJ2-5, reads GAGVSQSPRYKVTKRGQDVALRCDPISGHVSLYWYRQALGQGPEFLTYFNYEAQQDKSGLPNDRFSAERPEGSISTLTIQRTEQRDSAMYRCASSYTGGIETQYFGPGTRLLVL.

This clonotype was recorded a few times. The genes are TRBV19 and TRBJ2-7; the match to TRBD1 covers 10 bases. The CDR3 totals 15 residues. Looked up from germline, CDR1 is LNHDA and CDR2 is SQIVND (reference sequence). V shed 5 bases and J 3 bases; nucleotides not matched to a gene: 7. The CDR3 here is CASSVTGGEDYEQYV. In DNA form, the CDR3 reads TGTGCCAGTAGTGTGACAGGGGGCGAAGACTACGAGCAGTACGTC.

This chain uses TRBV5-4 with TRBJ2-5, with 9 bases matching TRBD1. The CDR3 length is 15 residues. CDR1 and CDR2 (germline): SGHNT, YYREEE (reference sequence). V was pared by 3 bases and J by 4 bases, with 7 bases of the junction left unmatched. The CDR3 region has the DNA TGTGCCAGCAGCTGGACAGGGGTTTCTGGAGAGACCCAGTACTTC. This gives the protein CASSWTGVSGETQYF.

As to this clonotype: The junction differs from germline at one of its ends, possibly a read error. CDR3 in DNA: TGTGCCAGCTGCCAAGGCGGGGGGATTACCGGGGAGCTGTTTTTT. Amino acids: CASCQGGGITGELFF. The chain couples TRBV3-1 to TRBJ2-2, with 8 bases that match TRBD2. Per germline, CDR1 LGHDT and CDR2 YNNKEL (reference sequence). The CDR3 sequence is 15 residues long.

This chain links TRBV7-3 with TRBJ2-3, with a possible D match to TRBD2 (6 bases). The germline gives CDR1 SGHTA, CDR2 FQGTGA. The CDR3 consists of 16 residues. Between the trimmed V and J ends, which lost 2 bases and 3 bases, there was a span of 15 bases. The DNA for the CDR3 is TGTGCCAGCAGCTTACGAGGGCGGGGCGATACAGATACGCAGTATTTT. Amino acid sequence: CASSLRGRGDTDTQYF.

This clonotype occurred a few times. V is TRBV20-1 and J is TRBJ1-1; 11 bases fit TRBD1. CDR3 size: 16 residues. CDR1 is DFQATT, CDR2 SNEGSKA, per germline (reference sequence). The CDR3, as DNA: TGCGTAGGATCCGGGACAGGGGGGGGGAAGGTCACTGAAGCTTTCTTT. It specifies CVGSGTGGGKVTEAFF.

The chain links TRBV12-3 or TRBV12-4 to TRBJ1-4; D gene ambiguous. The CDR3 has 12 amino acids. V lost 5 bases to trimming and J lost 5 bases, with 6 bases between them. The CDR3 reads CASSPSNEKLFF. The DNA of the CDR3 is TGTGCCAGCAGTCCATCCAATGAAAAACTGTTTTTT.

The V call is TRBV4-1, the J call TRBJ2-1, with D perhaps TRBD2 (6 bases). Trimming cost V 1 base and J 7 bases, with 14 bases left between them. The germline CDR1 and CDR2 sequences are MGHRA and YSYEKL. This CDR3 contains 15 residues. The CDR3 DNA follows: TGCGCCAGCAGCCAAGTGATGGCGGGATTTAATGAGCAGTTCTTC. Amino acids: CASSQVMAGFNEQFF.

The V call is TRBV13, the J call TRBJ2-2; D might be TRBD1 (5 bases). Germline values: CDR1 PRHDT, CDR2 FYEKMQ (reference sequence). Trimming pared 5 bases from V and 6 bases from J, leaving 19 bases between. The CDR3 loop spans 16 amino acids. The CDR3 DNA sequence: TGTGCCAGCAGCCCCCCCGCAGGGTGGGATGCCGGGGAGCTGTTTTTT. It translates to CASSPPAGWDAGELFF.

This clonotype turned up a few times. The J gene is TRBJ2-1, the V gene TRBV19; 7 nucleotides match TRBD2. Germline CDR1 reads LNHDA; CDR2 reads SQIVND (reference sequence). Trimming took 6 bases from V and 8 from J; bases not matched to a gene: 19. The CDR3 extends over 17 amino acids. The CDR3 reads CASRPLGEGRSIHEQFF. DNA for the CDR3: TGTGCCAGTAGACCCCTCGGGGAGGGACGGTCGATACATGAGCAGTTCTTC.

This clonotype has at least ten counts. The chain carries TRBV12-3 or TRBV12-4 and TRBJ2-2, with D possibly being TRBD2 (5 bases). CDR3 length equals 15 residues. With 2 bases removed from V and 7 bases from J, the gap between germline ends came to 14 bases. Written as DNA, the CDR3 is TGTGCCAGCAGTTTAAGCGTTGGGGAGATCGGGGAGCTGTTTTTT. This encodes CASSLSVGEIGELFF.

This clonotype was counted ten times or more. This chain uses TRBV4-2 with TRBJ1-1; no clear D gene. The CDR3 has 14 residues. Trimming took off 3 bases at V and 1 base at J, with 9 bases between the two ends. Germline CDR1 LGHNA, CDR2 YNFKEQ. CDR3 in amino acids: CASSQEHKNTEAFF. The CDR3 DNA reads as TGTGCCAGCAGCCAGGAGCACAAGAACACTGAAGCTTTCTTT.

The chain employs TRBV5-1 and TRBJ2-7; D may be TRBD2 (5 bases). V lost 3 bases and J 5 bases, leaving 18 bases between the germline ends. The germline V gene encodes CDR1 SGHRS and CDR2 YFSETQ. The CDR3 spans 15 residues. The CDR3, as DNA: TGCGCCAGCAGCTACCGGCGAGGGATCGGCCACGAGCAGTACTTC. This sequence encodes CASSYRRGIGHEQYF.

This clonotype was seen repeatedly, ten times or more. This chain connects TRBV4-3 to TRBJ2-7, with TRBD1 identical over 9 bases. Trimming removed 5 bases from V and 3 bases from J; junction bases left unmatched: 5. Germline CDR1 reads LGHNA; CDR2 reads YSLEER. The CDR3 loop spans 14 amino acids. This CDR3 is CASSSGQGGYEQYF. In DNA, the CDR3 is TGCGCCAGCAGCTCGGGACAGGGAGGCTACGAGCAGTACTTC.

The chain joins TRBV5-1 to TRBJ1-2, with D possibly matching TRBD1 (5 bases). The V end lost 0 bases, the J end lost 6 bases, and 12 bases lay between the germline ends. Germline CDR1 and CDR2: SGHRS and YFSETQ. This CDR3 has 14 amino acids. CDR3: CASSLGWLTDGYTF. The DNA for the CDR3 is TGCGCCAGCAGCTTGGGCTGGTTGACAGATGGCTACACCTTC.

This clonotype was detected ten times or more. The V and J genes are TRBV5-1 and TRBJ2-1; D is uncertain. Trimming took off 0 bases at V and 2 bases at J, with 9 bases between the two ends. This CDR3 comprises 15 residues. The germline gives CDR1 SGHRS, CDR2 YFSETQ. The chain's CDR3 is CASSLDTAPYNEQFF. The CDR3 nucleotides are TGCGCCAGCAGCTTGGATACTGCCCCCTACAATGAGCAGTTCTTC.